This passage covers 14 T cell receptor beta chains from one sample sequenced in a study of blood T cell repertoires in COVID-19. Sequencing used immunoSEQ multiplex PCR; TCRdb keeps in-frame clones, though not all of them. The sample has approximately 140,000 clones, around 90% seen once. Sequencing was performed on PBMCs or T cells enriched from blood (not recorded which). The source of these receptors is a woman in her thirties or forties who had been exposed to COVID-19.

The rearrangement uses TRBV5-1 and TRBJ2-3; 10 nucleotides line up with TRBD2. Germline trimming cut 3 bases from V and 0 bases from J; bases unmatched to any gene: 10. This CDR3 spans 18 amino acids. Looked up from germline, CDR1 is SGHRS and CDR2 is YFSETQ. The CDR3 spells CASSSAVAGGPSTDTQYF. DNA of the CDR3: TGCGCCAGCAGCTCCGCCGTAGCGGGGGGCCCTAGCACAGATACGCAGTATTTT.

This chain links TRBV19 with TRBJ1-1, with D possibly matching TRBD1 (6 bases). The germline V gene encodes CDR1 LNHDA and CDR2 SQIVND (reference sequence). This CDR3 comprises 18 residues. V lost 9 bases, J lost 0 bases, and 26 bases lay in between. For the CDR3, the DNA is TGTGCCAGCCGACTATGGACAGACCACTTTAAGATGAACACTGAAGCTTTCTTT. As protein: CASRLWTDHFKMNTEAFF.

There are a few counts of this clone. The gene calls are TRBV6-4 and TRBJ1-1, with TRBD1 as a possible D gene (5 bases). CDR3 length: 14 residues. V shed 6 bases and J shed 4 bases, with 15 bases lying between them. Looked up from germline, CDR1 is MRHNA and CDR2 is SNTAGT. CDR3 sequence reads: CASRSWTPSTEAFF. The CDR3 DNA reads TGTGCCAGCAGATCTTGGACACCTAGCACTGAAGCTTTCTTT.

The CDR3 region is CSVVDSSLVRGYTF. CDR3 sequence (DNA): TGCAGCGTTGTGGACAGCTCTCTCGTGAGGGGCTACACCTTC. This sequence joins TRBV29-1 and TRBJ1-2; D perhaps matches TRBD1 (6 bases). Germline V gene data show CDR1 as SQVTM and CDR2 as ANQGSEA. This CDR3 has 14 amino acids. The ends were cut back, 4 bases at V and 8 bases at J, with 20 bases in the middle.

The CDR3: CASSWGDRGDTEAFF. The CDR3 DNA reads as TGTGCCAGCAGTTGGGGGGACCGGGGGGACACTGAAGCTTTCTTT. The chain carries TRBV6-2 or TRBV6-3 and TRBJ1-1; a possible D gene is TRBD1 (5 bases). Deletions cut 4 bases from V and 3 bases from J, with 15 bases between. This CDR3 comprises 15 residues. Germline CDR1 and CDR2: MNHEY and SVGEGT.

This clone was detected ten times or more. The chain employs TRBV11-3 and TRBJ1-5; 10 bases are a match to TRBD1. CDR1 is SGHNT, CDR2 YENEEA, per germline. The V and J ends lost 5 bases and 7 bases, in that order; junction bases with no gene match: 11. The CDR3 extends over 16 amino acids. CDR3 coding DNA: TGTGCCAGCAGCCCCGCGGGACAGGGGTTAAGGCAGCCCCAGCATTTT. This encodes CASSPAGQGLRQPQHF.

This clone was counted ten times or more. The chain recombines TRBV6-4 with TRBJ2-3; TRBD2 matches 8 bases. Losses at the gene ends were 4 bases for V and 0 bases for J; bases not matched to a gene: 3. Germline-derived CDR1 and CDR2 are MRHNA and SNTAGT. The CDR3 has 15 residues. In DNA form, the CDR3 reads TGTGCCAGCAGTGCGGTAGCGGGGAGCACAGATACGCAGTATTTT. It yields the protein CASSAVAGSTDTQYF.

The genes are TRBV4-1 and TRBJ2-3; perhaps TRBD2 as D (6 bases). Trimming left V 1 base short and J 5 bases short, with 10 bases between. The CDR3 length is 14 residues. CDR1 and CDR2 (germline): MGHRA, YSYEKL. CDR3 sequence reads: CASSQGRGRDTQYF. The CDR3 coding sequence is TGCGCCAGCAGCCAAGGGAGGGGCCGAGATACGCAGTATTTT.

This clone was found a few times. The identical CDR3 is also encoded by other nucleotide sequences in the sample. The chain is built from TRBV6-5 and TRBJ2-2; TRBD1 might be the D (6 bases). Trimming removed 2 bases from V and 1 base from J, with 8 bases in between. The CDR3 is 15 residues long. The germline gives CDR1 MNHEY, CDR2 SVGAGI. This CDR3 is CASSYAQGNTGELFF. The CDR3 DNA sequence: TGTGCCAGCAGTTACGCACAGGGGAACACCGGGGAGCTGTTTTTT.

This clone was detected only a few times. The genes are TRBV29-1 and TRBJ2-1; the match to TRBD1 covers 7 bases. Germline CDR1 SQVTM, CDR2 ANQGSEA. The length of the CDR3 is 19 residues. V trimming: 2 bases; J trimming: 0 bases; junction bases outside the gene matches: 16. CDR3 sequence: CSVELLIGVRDSSYNEQFF. The DNA of the CDR3 is TGCAGCGTTGAACTCCTTATAGGGGTCCGGGACAGCTCCTACAATGAGCAGTTCTTC.

This clone showed up just once. The chain links TRBV5-6 to TRBJ2-1; 12 nucleotides agree with TRBD2. With V trimmed by 1 base and J by 6 bases, 5 bases remained unmatched. Germline V gene lookup returns CDR1 SGHDT and CDR2 YYEEEE. The CDR3 is made up of 16 amino acids. The CDR3 reads CASSLSRLAGVNEQFF. In nucleotides, the CDR3 is TGTGCCAGCAGCTTGAGTAGACTAGCGGGAGTCAATGAGCAGTTCTTC.

J is TRBJ2-1 and V is TRBV19; D is undetermined. From germline, CDR1 is LNHDA and CDR2 SQIVND (reference sequence). CDR3 length: 13 residues. The germline V and J ends were trimmed by 6 bases and 10 bases, with 16 bases remaining between them. This chain's CDR3 is CASRVQMVGEQFF. The CDR3 DNA reads as TGTGCCAGTAGGGTACAGATGGTTGGCGAGCAGTTCTTC.

The CDR3 reads CASSSSGDTQYF. The DNA for the CDR3 is TGTGCCAGCAGCTCCTCGGGGGATACGCAGTATTTT. The chain joins TRBV7-2 to TRBJ2-3, with D possibly matching TRBD2 (5 bases). There are 12 residues in the CDR3. V lost 4 bases to trimming and J lost 6 bases, with 8 bases between them. The germline V gene has CDR1 SGHTA and CDR2 FQGNSA.

The V and J genes are TRBV29-1 and TRBJ1-2, with D possibly TRBD1 on 5 matching bases. The CDR3 extends over 14 amino acids. Germline V gene sequence: CDR1 SQVTM, CDR2 ANQGSEA. Trimming took 2 bases from V and 3 from J, leaving 13 bases between them. Written as DNA, the CDR3 is TGCAGCGTTGAAATTGATCCGACAGACTATGGCTACACCTTC. Its translation is CSVEIDPTDYGYTF.